Reported below is one T cell receptor (beta chain). There is no known antigen for this receptor. No qualities accompany the bases; no much larger clone lies one base away. The data stem from a study of blood T cell repertoires in COVID-19 (dated by TCRdb to 2019 to 2021). About the full investigation: The collaborator samples originated in the United States, Italy and Spain and spanned the acute and convalescent phases of COVID-19. The prospective study material was composed of cDNA or gDNA derived from T cells, B-cell-depleted T cells, or PBMCs. The dataset comprised deeply sampled blood TCRbeta repertoires from subjects exposed to, actively infected with, or recovered from COVID-19. The repertoires were released in a freely available public database meant as a resource for research on the immune response to SARS-CoV-2. Samples came from the ongoing ImmuneRACE study (first 160 participants) plus 1,254 subjects from 6 global collaborators. Sample metadata almost always included a de-identified subject ID, COVID-19 status, age in years and sex. Where available, HLA class I and class II types were taken from metadata supplied by the sample provider and were not determined by assay-based typing. The full study reports these points: Clinical and demographic metadata were provided uncurated, with the amount varying by source and participant.

Collaborating institutions collected whole blood in K2EDTA tubes following their own protocols. Collaborator samples were shipped for TCRbeta analysis as frozen whole blood, isolated PBMCs, or DNA extracted from either sample type. TCRbeta CDR3 regions were amplified from genomic DNA using the immunoSEQ Assay, a bias-controlled multiplex PCR. The authors' analysis ran thus. The number of nucleated cells in each sample was estimated by amplification of reference gene primers within the assay. To quantify the absolute abundance of each unique TCRbeta CDR3 rearrangement, sequence reads were collapsed and filtered. For each sample, productive Simpson clonality was calculated as the square root of Simpson's diversity index across productive rearrangements. TCRdb retrieved this table from immuneACCESS and kept in-frame rearrangements only. Not all clones are present; in checked studies, unresolved V genes account for under half, and no reason is known for the remainder. V, J and clone size reflect that table, while D and trimming were determined from the DNA. In all, the sample holds 60,000 to 75,000 clones, and more than 65% of those were seen once. Roughly a tenth of the sample lies in the top ten.

CDR1 and CDR2 (SGHRS, YFSETQ) derive from the germline V gene. Trimmed from V: 4 bases; trimmed from J: 6 bases; junction bases lacking a gene match: 13. Including the terminal cysteine and phenylalanine, the CDR3 comprises 16 residues. CDR3 DNA only is kept here, 48 bases in frame from base 1. The origin of this receptor is a woman aged 45-59 years with acute or convalescent COVID-19. The specimen sequenced was peripheral blood. This chain joins TRBV5-1 to TRBJ2-3; 8 middle bases align to TRBD1. The DNA sequence follows: TGCGCCAGCAGCCGGACAGGGAATTACGTTGGTGATACGCAGTATTTT. This codes for CASSRTGNYVGDTQYF.